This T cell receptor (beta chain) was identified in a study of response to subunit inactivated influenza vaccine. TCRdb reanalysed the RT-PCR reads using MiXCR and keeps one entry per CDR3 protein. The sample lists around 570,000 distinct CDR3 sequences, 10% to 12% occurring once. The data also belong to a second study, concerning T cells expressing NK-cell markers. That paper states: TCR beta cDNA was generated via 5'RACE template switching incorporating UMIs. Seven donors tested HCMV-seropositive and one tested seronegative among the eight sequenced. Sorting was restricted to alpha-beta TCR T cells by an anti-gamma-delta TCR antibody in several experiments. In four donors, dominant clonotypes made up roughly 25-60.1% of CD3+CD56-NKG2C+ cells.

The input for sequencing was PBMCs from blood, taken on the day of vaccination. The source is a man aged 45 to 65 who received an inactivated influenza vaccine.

The CDR3: CASRDGLAGVDTQYF. The DNA for the CDR3 is TGTGCCAGCAGGGACGGACTAGCGGGGGTAGATACGCAGTATTTT. J is TRBJ2-3 and V is TRBV12-3 or TRBV12-4; 13 bases fit TRBD2. With 6 bases clipped from V and 5 bases from J, the junction kept 5 bases outside the gene matches. The CDR3 is 15 amino acids.